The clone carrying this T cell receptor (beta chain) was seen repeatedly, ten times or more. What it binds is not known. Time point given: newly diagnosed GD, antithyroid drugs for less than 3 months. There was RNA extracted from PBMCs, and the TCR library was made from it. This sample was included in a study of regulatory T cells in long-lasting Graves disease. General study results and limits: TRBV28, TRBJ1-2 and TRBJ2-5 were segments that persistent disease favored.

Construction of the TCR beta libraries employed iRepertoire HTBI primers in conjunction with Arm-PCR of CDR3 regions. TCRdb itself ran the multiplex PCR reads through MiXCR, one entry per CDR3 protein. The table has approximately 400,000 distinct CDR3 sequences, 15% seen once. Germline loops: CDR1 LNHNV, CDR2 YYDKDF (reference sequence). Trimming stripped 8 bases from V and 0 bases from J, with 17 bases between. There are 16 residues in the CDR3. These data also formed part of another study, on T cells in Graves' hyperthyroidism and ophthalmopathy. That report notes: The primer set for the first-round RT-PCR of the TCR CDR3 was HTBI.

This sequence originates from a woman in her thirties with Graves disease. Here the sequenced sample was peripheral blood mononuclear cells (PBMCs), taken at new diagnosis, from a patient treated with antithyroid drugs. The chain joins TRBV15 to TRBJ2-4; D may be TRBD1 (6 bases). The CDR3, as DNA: TGTGCCACCTCACCCGGACAGCAACTAGCCAAAAACATTCAGTACTTC. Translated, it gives CATSPGQQLAKNIQYF.